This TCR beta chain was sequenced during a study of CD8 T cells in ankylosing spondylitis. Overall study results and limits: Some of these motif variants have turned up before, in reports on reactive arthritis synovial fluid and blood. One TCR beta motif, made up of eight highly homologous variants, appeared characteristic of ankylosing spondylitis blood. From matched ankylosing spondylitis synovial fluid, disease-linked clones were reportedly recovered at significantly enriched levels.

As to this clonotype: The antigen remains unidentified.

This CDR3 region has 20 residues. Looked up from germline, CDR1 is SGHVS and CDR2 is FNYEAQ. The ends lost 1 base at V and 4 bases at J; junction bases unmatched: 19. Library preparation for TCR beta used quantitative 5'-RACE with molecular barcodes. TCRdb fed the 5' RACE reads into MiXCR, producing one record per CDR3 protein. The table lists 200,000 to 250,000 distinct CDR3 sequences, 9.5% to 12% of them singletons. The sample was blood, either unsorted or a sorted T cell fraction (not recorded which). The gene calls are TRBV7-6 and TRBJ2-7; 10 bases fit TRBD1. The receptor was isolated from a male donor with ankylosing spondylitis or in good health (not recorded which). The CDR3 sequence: CASSLGEGDRGLSGAYEQYF. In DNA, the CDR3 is TGTGCCAGCAGCTTAGGGGAAGGGGACAGGGGTTTAAGCGGAGCGTACGAGCAGTACTTC.